The 31 T cell receptor beta chains reported below all come from one sample, sequenced in a study of graft-versus-host responses after intestinal transplantation listed by TCRdb under 2021. The protocol used for the library was the immunoSEQ multiplex PCR assay. TCRdb holds this immuneACCESS table with in-frame rearrangements only. Some clones are missing; in checked studies, unresolved V genes explain under half, and the rest has no known cause. For this sample the table gives 10,000 to 15,000 clones, of which about 93% were detected only once. The leading ten clones occupy 20% to 25% of the sample. The sequencing here drew on PBMCs, taken less than 110 days after intestinal transplant. The receptors were sampled from a human patient who received an intestinal transplant, so some T cells may come from the graft donor.

This chain uses TRBV2 with TRBJ2-3, with TRBD2 matching over 8 bases. The germline gives CDR1 SNHLY, CDR2 FYNNEI. The CDR3 sequence is 16 residues long. Trimming took 3 bases from V and 3 from J; bases not matched to a gene: 8. CDR3 nucleotides: TGTGCCAGCAGTGATTGGGCGGGACTAGAGACAGATACGCAGTATTTT. Protein: CASSDWAGLETDTQYF. The complete variable domain, with remaining parts taken from reference TRBV2 and TRBJ2-3, reads EPEVTQTPSHQVTQMGQEVILRCVPISNHLYFYWYRQILGQKVEFLVSFYNNEISEKSEIFDDQFSVERPDGSNFTLKIRSTKLEDSAMYFCASSDWAGLETDTQYFGPGTRLTVL.

The rearrangement joins TRBV7-9 to TRBJ2-2; TRBD2 matches 12 bases. The V segment lost 1 base and the J segment 3 bases; nucleotides outside the gene matches: 6. Germline CDR1 and CDR2: SEHNR and FQNEAQ (reference sequence). The CDR3 runs to 18 residues. Written as DNA, the CDR3 is TGTGCCAGCAGCTTAGGTCGACTAGCGGGAGTGTACACCGGGGAGCTGTTTTTT. This sequence encodes CASSLGRLAGVYTGELFF.

The chain uses TRBV13 and TRBJ2-1; D is uncertain. From germline, CDR1 is PRHDT and CDR2 FYEKMQ (reference sequence). The CDR3 is made up of 15 amino acids. The ends were cut back, 2 bases at V and 0 bases at J, with 8 bases in the middle. This CDR3 reads CASSLSQSSYNEQFF. The CDR3 DNA reads as TGTGCCAGCAGCTTAAGCCAGAGCTCCTACAATGAGCAGTTCTTC. Using reference TRBV13 and TRBJ2-1 for the parts outside the CDR3, the full variable domain is AAGVIQSPRHLIKEKRETATLKCYPIPRHDTVYWYQQGPGQDPQFLISFYEKMQSDKGSIPDRFSAQQFSDYHSELNMSSLELGDSALYFCASSLSQSSYNEQFFGPGTRLTVL.

The chain links TRBV29-1 to TRBJ2-6, with a possible D match to TRBD2 (6 bases). The CDR3 runs to 16 residues. Trimming took off 0 bases at V and 2 bases at J, with 11 bases between the two ends. Germline CDR1 reads SQVTM; CDR2 reads ANQGSEA. The CDR3 DNA is TGCAGCGTTGAAGATCGTAAGCGGGCTGGGGCCAACGTCCTGACTTTC. This translates into CSVEDRKRAGANVLTF.

The chain combines TRBV5-4 with TRBJ2-3; TRBD2 matches 8 bases. This CDR3 region has 17 residues. Germline trimming cut 0 bases from V and 1 base from J; bases unmatched to any gene: 7. Germline V CDR1 and CDR2: SGHNT, YYREEE (reference sequence). The CDR3 region has the DNA TGTGCCAGCAGCTTGGCCAAGCGGGAGTTTGGCACAGATACGCAGTATTTT. Translated, it gives CASSLAKREFGTDTQYF.

The count of this clone is one. The chain is built from TRBV6-1 and TRBJ1-1; D gene ambiguous. Germline loops: CDR1 MNHNS, CDR2 SASEGT. The CDR3 spans 13 residues. The V end was cut by 3 bases, the J end by 2 bases, with 7 bases between. The DNA of the CDR3 is TGTGCCAGCAGTGATTACGATAACACTGAAGCTTTCTTT. This gives the protein CASSDYDNTEAFF.

The chain couples TRBV2 to TRBJ2-1; TRBD2 aligns across 10 bases. There are 16 residues in the CDR3. Per germline, CDR1 SNHLY and CDR2 FYNNEI. Losses at the gene ends were 7 bases for V and 6 bases for J; bases not matched to a gene: 12. Here the CDR3 reads CASIPEVAGGFNEQFF. The CDR3, as DNA: TGTGCCAGCATTCCCGAAGTAGCGGGAGGTTTCAATGAGCAGTTCTTC.

The V call is TRBV4-2, the J call TRBJ2-6; the match to TRBD1 covers 7 bases. CDR3 size: 16 residues. Germline V CDR1 and CDR2: LGHNA, YNFKEQ. The V and J ends lost 3 bases and 2 bases, in that order; junction bases with no gene match: 4. This CDR3 is CASSHRDSTGANVLTF. The DNA for the CDR3 is TGTGCCAGCAGCCATCGGGACAGCACTGGGGCCAACGTCCTGACTTTC.

J is TRBJ2-3 and V is TRBV2; D uncertain. In germline, CDR1 is SNHLY, CDR2 FYNNEI. V lost 3 bases and J lost 8, with 9 bases in between. The CDR3 covers 12 residues. Here the CDR3 DNA reads TGTGCCAGCAGTGACCCAGGACCTACGCAGTATTTT. Translated, it gives CASSDPGPTQYF.

The CDR3 nucleotides are TGTGCCAGCAGCGCCGACCCGGGACTAGCGAACACCGGGGAGCTGTTTTTT. Its protein product is CASSADPGLANTGELFF. The V call is TRBV27, the J call TRBJ2-2; 8 bases agree with TRBD2. In germline, CDR1 is MNHEY, CDR2 SMNVEV (reference sequence). The V segment lost 6 bases and the J segment 0 bases; nucleotides outside the gene matches: 9. There are 17 residues in the CDR3.

This chain links TRBV11-2 with TRBJ1-1; 7 bases line up with TRBD1. The CDR3 extends over 19 amino acids. With 1 base clipped from V and 0 bases from J, the junction kept 14 bases outside the gene matches. The germline gives CDR1 SGHAT, CDR2 FQNNGV. CDR3 amino acids: CASSLVTFDRVRLNTEAFF. The DNA of the CDR3 is TGTGCCAGCAGCTTAGTGACCTTCGACAGGGTGCGCTTGAACACTGAAGCTTTCTTT. The full variable domain, completed using reference TRBV11-2 and TRBJ1-1, is EAGVAQSPRYKIIEKRQSVAFWCNPISGHATLYWYQQILGQGPKLLIQFQNNGVVDDSQLPKDRFSAERLKGVDSTLKIQPAKLEDSAVYLCASSLVTFDRVRLNTEAFFGQGTRLTVV.

This chain uses TRBV4-1 with TRBJ2-5; 7 bases line up with TRBD2. Germline assignment: CDR1 MGHRA and CDR2 YSYEKL. With 1 base clipped from V and 5 bases from J, the junction kept 7 bases outside the gene matches. This CDR3 has 15 residues. CDR3 in DNA: TGCGCCAGCAGCCAAGGAAGGCGGGAGACGGAGACCCAGTACTTC. Amino acids: CASSQGRRETETQYF.

This clone was recorded only once. V usage is TRBV19 and J usage is TRBJ1-2; D gene unclear. Germline V CDR1 and CDR2: LNHDA, SQIVND (reference sequence). The CDR3 extends over 12 amino acids. V gave up 4 bases and J gave up 8 bases, with 11 bases separating them. The CDR3 nucleotides read TGTGCCAGTAGTAAGGGAGGGTACGGCTACACCTTC. Its protein product is CASSKGGYGYTF.

This clone has only one observation. The chain combines TRBV28 with TRBJ2-2; 7 bases align to TRBD1. This CDR3 spans 15 amino acids. The V gene's germline CDR1 is MDHEN and CDR2 SYDVKM. V dropped 3 bases and J dropped 7; count of bases not matched to a gene: 8. CDR3 loop: CASSLSRGLSGELFF. CDR3 sequence (DNA): TGTGCCAGCAGTTTGAGTAGGGGGCTTAGCGGGGAGCTGTTTTTT.

The V call is TRBV6-6, the J call TRBJ1-5; D ambiguous. Germline values: CDR1 MNHNY, CDR2 SVGAGI (reference sequence). Between the trimmed V and J ends, which lost 0 bases and 7 bases, there was a span of 10 bases. The CDR3 sequence is 14 residues long. The CDR3 region is CASSYSTIGQPQHF. In DNA form, the CDR3 reads TGTGCCAGCAGTTACTCGACGATCGGACAGCCCCAGCATTTT.

This chain connects TRBV11-2 to TRBJ2-1; 13 bases agree with TRBD2. Germline V CDR1 and CDR2: SGHAT, FQNNGV. The CDR3 totals 19 residues. The V segment lost 3 bases and the J segment 0 bases; nucleotides outside the gene matches: 8. CDR3 bases: TGTGCCAGCAGCTTTAGGACTAGCGGGAGTGCCGGCTCCTACAATGAGCAGTTCTTC. It encodes CASSFRTSGSAGSYNEQFF.

The V call is TRBV6-6, the J call TRBJ1-5, with D possibly being TRBD1 (5 bases). Germline V CDR1 and CDR2: MNHNY, SVGAGI (reference sequence). The CDR3 consists of 16 residues. The V gene lost 1 base and the J gene lost 0 bases, with 10 bases spanning the gap. This CDR3 is CASSYYGGGSNQPQHF. The CDR3 region has the DNA TGTGCCAGCAGTTACTATGGGGGAGGTAGCAATCAGCCCCAGCATTTT.

The gene calls are TRBV19 and TRBJ2-5; the D gene is possibly TRBD2 (6 bases). The CDR3 loop spans 15 amino acids. Trimming left V 6 bases short and J 4 bases short, with 18 bases between. The germline V gene has CDR1 LNHDA and CDR2 SQIVND (reference sequence). CDR3 residues: CASSHGPGTSETQYF. For the CDR3, the DNA is TGTGCCAGTAGCCACGGGCCAGGGACTTCAGAGACCCAGTACTTC.

The chain uses TRBV27 and TRBJ2-3, with 10 bases aligning to TRBD2. After removal of 3 bases from V and 2 bases from J, the junction contained 2 bases not matched to a gene. Germline CDR1 MNHEY, CDR2 SMNVEV (reference sequence). This CDR3 has 15 amino acids. The CDR3 DNA follows: TGTGCCAGCAGTTTCCTAGCGGGAGTCACAGATACGCAGTATTTT. Amino acids: CASSFLAGVTDTQYF.

The chain uses TRBV6-5 and TRBJ2-7; a possible D gene is TRBD2 (6 bases). CDR1 and CDR2 (germline): MNHEY, SVGAGI. The V gene lost 5 bases and the J gene lost 1 base, with 15 bases spanning the gap. CDR3 size: 15 residues. CDR3 sequence reads: CASSGGPGLSYEQYF. The CDR3 DNA reads as TGTGCCAGCAGTGGAGGACCGGGACTGTCCTACGAGCAGTACTTC.

This clone was recorded once. This sequence joins TRBV27 and TRBJ2-1; D is undetermined. Germline CDR1 and CDR2: MNHEY and SMNVEV (reference sequence). The CDR3 is 13 residues long. V was cut by 2 bases and J by 2 bases, with 4 bases left in between. The CDR3 spells CASSLGTYNEQFF. CDR3 DNA: TGTGCCAGCAGTTTAGGGACCTACAATGAGCAGTTCTTC.

V gene TRBV9 combines with J gene TRBJ1-1, with 7 bases aligning to TRBD1. The CDR3 spans 17 residues. The ends lost 0 bases at V and 2 bases at J; junction bases unmatched: 10. Germline CDR1 SGDLS, CDR2 YYNGEE. The CDR3 bases are TGTGCCAGCAGCGTAGGCGGGAGGGGGCCCGGCAACACTGAAGCTTTCTTT. Its protein is CASSVGGRGPGNTEAFF.

The chain carries TRBV9 and TRBJ1-1; D perhaps matches TRBD1 (6 bases). CDR1 SGDLS and CDR2 YYNGEE come from the germline V gene. The CDR3 loop spans 14 amino acids. V lost 1 base, J lost 1 base, and 8 bases lay in between. Written as DNA, the CDR3 is TGTGCCAGCAGCGTACAGGGGACGAACACTGAAGCTTTCTTT. It yields the protein CASSVQGTNTEAFF.

The chain is built from TRBV29-1 and TRBJ2-5; D is possibly TRBD1 (6 bases). Germline CDR1 SQVTM, CDR2 ANQGSEA. The CDR3 has 14 residues. Between the trimmed V and J ends, which lost 3 bases and 5 bases, there was a span of 16 bases. The CDR3 is CSVEPQGILETQYF. The CDR3, as DNA: TGCAGCGTTGAGCCCCAGGGGATCTTGGAGACCCAGTACTTC.

V is TRBV5-1 and J is TRBJ2-1, with D maybe TRBD1 (8 bases). CDR3 length: 15 amino acids. Looked up from germline, CDR1 is SGHRS and CDR2 is YFSETQ. Trimming stripped 4 bases from V and 4 bases from J, with 15 bases between. In DNA, the CDR3 is TGCGCCAGCAGCGCTAGCGGACAGGGATACAATGAGCAGTTCTTC. This encodes CASSASGQGYNEQFF.

J is TRBJ2-5 and V is TRBV19, with 8 positions matching TRBD1. The V gene end was trimmed by 5 bases and the J gene end by 5 bases; junction bases not matched to a gene: 4. The germline V gene has CDR1 LNHDA and CDR2 SQIVND (reference sequence). This CDR3 region has 13 residues. CDR3 protein: CASSPQGDETQYF. DNA of the CDR3: TGTGCCAGTAGTCCACAGGGGGATGAGACCCAGTACTTC.

A few counts support this clone. This rearrangement joins TRBV11-2 to TRBJ2-2; D is unclear. Germline lookup yields CDR1 SGHAT and CDR2 FQNNGV. Trimming stripped 3 bases from V and 5 bases from J, with 7 bases between. The CDR3 length is 13 residues. The CDR3 reads CASSFGQTGELFF. CDR3 nucleotides: TGTGCCAGCAGCTTTGGGCAAACCGGGGAGCTGTTTTTT. Full variable domain (rest looked up from reference TRBV11-2 and TRBJ2-2): EAGVAQSPRYKIIEKRQSVAFWCNPISGHATLYWYQQILGQGPKLLIQFQNNGVVDDSQLPKDRFSAERLKGVDSTLKIQPAKLEDSAVYLCASSFGQTGELFFGEGSRLTVL.

CDR3 DNA: TGTGCCAGCTCACCCTTGGACAGGAACACTGAAGCTTTCTTT. Translated: CASSPLDRNTEAFF. The chain uses TRBV18 and TRBJ1-1, with D possibly being TRBD1 (6 bases). In germline, CDR1 is KGHSH, CDR2 LQKENI. The V and J ends lost 3 bases and 1 base respectively, with 9 bases between them. The CDR3 sequence is 14 residues long.

V and J are TRBV18 and TRBJ2-7; TRBD1 aligns across 7 bases. The CDR3 sequence is 13 residues long. Unmatched junction bases numbered 3, after V lost 2 bases and J lost 5 bases. Germline values: CDR1 KGHSH, CDR2 LQKENI. CDR3 sequence (DNA): TGTGCCAGCTCACCAGACAGGGCCCACGAGCAGTACTTC. Translating it yields CASSPDRAHEQYF.

V gene TRBV5-1 combines with J gene TRBJ2-3, with 9 nucleotides matching TRBD2. CDR1 is SGHRS, CDR2 YFSETQ, per germline. With V trimmed by 4 bases and J by 2 bases, 8 bases remained unmatched. The CDR3 consists of 16 residues. The DNA for the CDR3 is TGCGCCAGCAGCAATAGCGGACTAGCGCTCACAGATACGCAGTATTTT. Translated: CASSNSGLALTDTQYF.

V usage is TRBV4-1 and J usage is TRBJ2-1; a weak D match, TRBD2 (6 bases). Germline assignment: CDR1 MGHRA and CDR2 YSYEKL. The CDR3 loop spans 17 amino acids. Trimming cost V 0 bases and J 4 bases, with 16 bases left between them. This CDR3 reads CASSQDSVGTAYNEQFF. In nucleotides, the CDR3 is TGCGCCAGCAGCCAAGATTCTGTAGGGACTGCATACAATGAGCAGTTCTTC.